The 13 T cell receptor beta chains below were found in one sample sequenced in a study of PD-1 blockade in classical Hodgkin lymphoma. The time point: cycle 4 day 1 (C4D1), after less than 7 weeks of nivolumab. Every patient was affected by relapse after autologous stem cell transplantation, while exposure to brentuximab vedotin was not uniform. Libraries were prepared by immunoSEQ multiplex PCR; TCRdb keeps only in-frame clonotypes and omits some of them. The sample records over 70,000 clones, about nine tenths being singletons. This specimen was peripheral blood mononuclear cells (PBMCs), taken before the fourth cycle of nivolumab. Source of these receptors: a human donor with classical Hodgkin lymphoma.

The chain uses TRBV19 and TRBJ1-2; unclear D gene. The ends were cut back, 3 bases at V and 4 bases at J, with 9 bases in the middle. The germline gives CDR1 LNHDA, CDR2 SQIVND (reference sequence). This CDR3 has 13 amino acids. The CDR3 nucleotides read TGTGCCAGTAGTATGGGCGGATTCTATGGCTACACCTTC. Amino acid sequence: CASSMGGFYGYTF.

The chain recombines TRBV19 with TRBJ1-6; D gene unclear. The CDR3 covers 15 residues. V was clipped by 7 bases and J by 0 bases, with 10 bases between them. Germline V gene sequence: CDR1 LNHDA, CDR2 SQIVND (reference sequence). For the CDR3, the DNA is TGTGCCAGTATGAAGGGAAGCTCCTATAATTCACCCCTCCACTTT. It specifies CASMKGSSYNSPLHF.

This chain joins TRBV19 and TRBJ1-1, with 7 bases lining up with TRBD1. The CDR3 spans 13 residues. Trimming removed 6 bases from V and 6 bases from J; junction bases left unmatched: 7. The V gene's germline CDR1 is LNHDA and CDR2 SQIVND (reference sequence). CDR3 residues: CASRLRQGAEAFF. The CDR3, as DNA: TGTGCCAGTAGGCTCCGGCAGGGGGCTGAAGCTTTCTTT.

The chain links TRBV29-1 to TRBJ2-7; D uncertain. Germline values: CDR1 SQVTM, CDR2 ANQGSEA. V gave up 2 bases and J gave up 0 bases, with 5 bases separating them. The CDR3 has 12 amino acids. DNA for the CDR3: TGCAGCGTTGAATCCGTCTCCTACGAGCAGTACTTC. This translates into CSVESVSYEQYF.

This chain connects TRBV5-1 to TRBJ2-5, with a possible D match to TRBD2 (6 bases). The CDR3 extends over 16 amino acids. V lost 2 bases and J lost 2, with 16 bases in between. Germline loops: CDR1 SGHRS, CDR2 YFSETQ. The CDR3 reads CASSFTAVSGQETQYF. The CDR3 DNA reads as TGCGCCAGCAGCTTTACGGCAGTAAGCGGGCAAGAGACCCAGTACTTC. Full variable domain (rest looked up from reference TRBV5-1 and TRBJ2-5): KAGVTQTPRYLIKTRGQQVTLSCSPISGHRSVSWYQQTPGQGLQFLFEYFSETQRNKGNFPGRFSGRQFSNSRSEMNVSTLELGDSALYLCASSFTAVSGQETQYFGPGTRLLVL.

The chain recombines TRBV2 with TRBJ2-5, with a weak D call TRBD1 (6 bases). The germline gives CDR1 SNHLY, CDR2 FYNNEI. This CDR3 comprises 13 residues. The V and J ends lost 8 bases and 5 bases respectively, with 15 bases between them. CDR3 nucleotide sequence: TGTGCCAGCCCTAGGGGGATAGAGGAGACCCAGTACTTC. This sequence encodes CASPRGIEETQYF.

CDR3 bases: TGTGCCAGCAGCCGACTAGCGGGGGGGTTCGATGAGCAGTTCTTC. Translated: CASSRLAGGFDEQFF. The rearrangement joins TRBV7-2 to TRBJ2-1, with 14 bases fitting TRBD2. Losses at the gene ends were 5 bases for V and 8 bases for J; bases not matched to a gene: 5. CDR1 and CDR2 from the germline V gene are SGHTA and FQGNSA. The CDR3 runs 15 residues.

The chain joins TRBV28 to TRBJ1-4, with D possibly matching TRBD1 (5 bases). Trimming stripped 4 bases from V and 3 bases from J, with 12 bases between. The germline gives CDR1 MDHEN, CDR2 SYDVKM. CDR3 size: 15 residues. Here the CDR3 DNA reads TGTGCCAGCAGTTGGGCCAGGGTGGCTAATGAAAAACTGTTTTTT. Its protein is CASSWARVANEKLFF.

The V call is TRBV6-1, the J call TRBJ1-2; D is possibly TRBD1 (5 bases). Germline lookup yields CDR1 MNHNS and CDR2 SASEGT. Trimming took 1 base from V and 4 from J, leaving 10 bases between them. The CDR3 extends over 14 amino acids. The CDR3 region has the DNA TGTGCCAGCAGTGAAGGGGGCTACATCTATGGCTACACCTTC. Amino acid sequence: CASSEGGYIYGYTF.

The V gene is TRBV10-3, the J gene TRBJ2-2; 9 nucleotides match TRBD1. The J segment lost 6 bases and the V segment lost 5 bases, leaving 7 bases of the junction unmatched. CDR3 length equals 15 residues. Germline V lookup: CDR1 ENHRY, CDR2 SYGVKD. The CDR3 protein is CAISSTGGAPGELFF. CDR3 in DNA: TGTGCCATCAGTTCGACAGGGGGGGCGCCCGGGGAGCTGTTTTTT.

The chain couples TRBV5-1 to TRBJ2-2; D gene ambiguous. Germline CDR1 SGHRS, CDR2 YFSETQ. Trimming shortened V by 4 bases and J by 5 bases, and 27 bases separated the two germline ends. The CDR3 is 19 amino acids. DNA for the CDR3: TGCGCCAGCAGCCTAGTTTCGGTTCTTTTATGGGATTCTACCGGGGAGCTGTTTTTT. Protein sequence: CASSLVSVLLWDSTGELFF.

The chain is built from TRBV6-1 and TRBJ2-2; 7 bases are shared with TRBD2. The CDR3 is made up of 13 amino acids. Losses at the gene ends were 1 base for V and 9 bases for J; bases not matched to a gene: 2. Per the germline V gene, CDR1 is MNHNS and CDR2 is SASEGT. This CDR3 is CASSEGGGWELFF. The CDR3 region has the DNA TGTGCCAGCAGTGAAGGCGGGGGATGGGAGCTGTTTTTT.

The rearrangement joins TRBV7-7 to TRBJ2-7; D unclear. The V end was cut by 1 base, the J end by 5 bases, with 9 bases between. This CDR3 has 13 amino acids. Germline-derived CDR1 and CDR2 are SSHAT and FNYEAQ (reference sequence). The CDR3 loop is CASSLDLVNEQYF. The CDR3 nucleotides are TGTGCCAGCAGCTTAGACCTTGTGAACGAGCAGTACTTC. Full variable domain (outside the CDR3, taken from reference TRBV7-7 and TRBJ2-7): GAGVSQSPRYKVTKRGQDVTLRCDPISSHATLYWYQQALGQGPEFLTYFNYEAQPDKSGLPSDRFSAERPEGSISTLTIQRTEQRDSAMYRCASSLDLVNEQYFGPGTRLTVT.